This T cell receptor (beta chain) comes out of a study of cytomegalovirus exposure and HLA in healthy donors. The CDR3 runs to 13 residues. CDR1 and CDR2 from the germline V gene are LNHNV and YYDKDF (reference sequence). Between the trimmed V and J ends, which lost 4 bases and 3 bases, there was a span of 8 bases. About this clone: Antigen unknown.

PCR was performed using 60 Vbeta and 13 Jbeta primers. The table came from immunoSEQ multiplex PCR; TCRdb's copy has only in-frame clones and leaves some out. This sample has under 150,000 clones, with 80% found just once. General observations from the study: In all likelihood, a cluster of highly shared sequence variants was a sequencing artifact. Association of a missense DCLRE1C variant with TCR beta V- and J-gene trimming was reported in a later analysis.

The sample taken for sequencing was PBMCs. The TCR comes from a human donor in good health. The chain has TRBV15 and TRBJ2-3; D remains ambiguous. This CDR3 reads CATSKERTDTQYF. The CDR3 DNA reads TGTGCCACCAGCAAGGAGAGGACAGATACGCAGTATTTT.